Listed here is a single TCR beta chain. TCRdb's copy holds only in-frame clones and misses some; the assay was immunoSEQ multiplex PCR. The sample lists tens of thousands of clones, approximately 90% occurring once. The data were taken from a study of T cells after somatic rescue of genetic block. The CDR3 sequence is 15 residues long. V lost 6 bases and J lost 3, with 14 bases in between. The germline V gene encodes CDR1 MNHEY and CDR2 SMNVEV (reference sequence). The rearrangement uses TRBV27 and TRBJ1-4; a weak D match, TRBD1 (6 bases). Sequencing used peripheral blood mononuclear cells (PBMCs). The TCR originated in a woman younger than 30. The CDR3 protein is CASSVQGRSNEKLFF. The CDR3 DNA is TGTGCCAGCAGCGTTCAGGGGCGGTCTAATGAAAAACTGTTTTTT.